This T cell receptor (beta chain) was profiled in a study of shared clonotypes between healthy human individuals. The table came from immunoSEQ multiplex PCR; TCRdb's copy has only in-frame clones and leaves some out. The data show a few million clones, over 85% seen once. Sequenced: naive CD4+ T cells sorted from blood. As to subset: CD45RA+ positively selected. The receptor's source is a man aged 18-30 years in good health.

This CDR3 is CASSSGQNEKLFF. In DNA, the CDR3 is TGTGCCAGCAGTTCAGGACAGAATGAAAAACTGTTTTTT. This chain joins TRBV5-4 and TRBJ1-4; D might be TRBD1 (6 bases). This CDR3 is built from 13 residues. In germline, CDR1 is SGHNT, CDR2 YYREEE (reference sequence). Trimming stripped 5 bases from V and 5 bases from J, with 10 bases between.